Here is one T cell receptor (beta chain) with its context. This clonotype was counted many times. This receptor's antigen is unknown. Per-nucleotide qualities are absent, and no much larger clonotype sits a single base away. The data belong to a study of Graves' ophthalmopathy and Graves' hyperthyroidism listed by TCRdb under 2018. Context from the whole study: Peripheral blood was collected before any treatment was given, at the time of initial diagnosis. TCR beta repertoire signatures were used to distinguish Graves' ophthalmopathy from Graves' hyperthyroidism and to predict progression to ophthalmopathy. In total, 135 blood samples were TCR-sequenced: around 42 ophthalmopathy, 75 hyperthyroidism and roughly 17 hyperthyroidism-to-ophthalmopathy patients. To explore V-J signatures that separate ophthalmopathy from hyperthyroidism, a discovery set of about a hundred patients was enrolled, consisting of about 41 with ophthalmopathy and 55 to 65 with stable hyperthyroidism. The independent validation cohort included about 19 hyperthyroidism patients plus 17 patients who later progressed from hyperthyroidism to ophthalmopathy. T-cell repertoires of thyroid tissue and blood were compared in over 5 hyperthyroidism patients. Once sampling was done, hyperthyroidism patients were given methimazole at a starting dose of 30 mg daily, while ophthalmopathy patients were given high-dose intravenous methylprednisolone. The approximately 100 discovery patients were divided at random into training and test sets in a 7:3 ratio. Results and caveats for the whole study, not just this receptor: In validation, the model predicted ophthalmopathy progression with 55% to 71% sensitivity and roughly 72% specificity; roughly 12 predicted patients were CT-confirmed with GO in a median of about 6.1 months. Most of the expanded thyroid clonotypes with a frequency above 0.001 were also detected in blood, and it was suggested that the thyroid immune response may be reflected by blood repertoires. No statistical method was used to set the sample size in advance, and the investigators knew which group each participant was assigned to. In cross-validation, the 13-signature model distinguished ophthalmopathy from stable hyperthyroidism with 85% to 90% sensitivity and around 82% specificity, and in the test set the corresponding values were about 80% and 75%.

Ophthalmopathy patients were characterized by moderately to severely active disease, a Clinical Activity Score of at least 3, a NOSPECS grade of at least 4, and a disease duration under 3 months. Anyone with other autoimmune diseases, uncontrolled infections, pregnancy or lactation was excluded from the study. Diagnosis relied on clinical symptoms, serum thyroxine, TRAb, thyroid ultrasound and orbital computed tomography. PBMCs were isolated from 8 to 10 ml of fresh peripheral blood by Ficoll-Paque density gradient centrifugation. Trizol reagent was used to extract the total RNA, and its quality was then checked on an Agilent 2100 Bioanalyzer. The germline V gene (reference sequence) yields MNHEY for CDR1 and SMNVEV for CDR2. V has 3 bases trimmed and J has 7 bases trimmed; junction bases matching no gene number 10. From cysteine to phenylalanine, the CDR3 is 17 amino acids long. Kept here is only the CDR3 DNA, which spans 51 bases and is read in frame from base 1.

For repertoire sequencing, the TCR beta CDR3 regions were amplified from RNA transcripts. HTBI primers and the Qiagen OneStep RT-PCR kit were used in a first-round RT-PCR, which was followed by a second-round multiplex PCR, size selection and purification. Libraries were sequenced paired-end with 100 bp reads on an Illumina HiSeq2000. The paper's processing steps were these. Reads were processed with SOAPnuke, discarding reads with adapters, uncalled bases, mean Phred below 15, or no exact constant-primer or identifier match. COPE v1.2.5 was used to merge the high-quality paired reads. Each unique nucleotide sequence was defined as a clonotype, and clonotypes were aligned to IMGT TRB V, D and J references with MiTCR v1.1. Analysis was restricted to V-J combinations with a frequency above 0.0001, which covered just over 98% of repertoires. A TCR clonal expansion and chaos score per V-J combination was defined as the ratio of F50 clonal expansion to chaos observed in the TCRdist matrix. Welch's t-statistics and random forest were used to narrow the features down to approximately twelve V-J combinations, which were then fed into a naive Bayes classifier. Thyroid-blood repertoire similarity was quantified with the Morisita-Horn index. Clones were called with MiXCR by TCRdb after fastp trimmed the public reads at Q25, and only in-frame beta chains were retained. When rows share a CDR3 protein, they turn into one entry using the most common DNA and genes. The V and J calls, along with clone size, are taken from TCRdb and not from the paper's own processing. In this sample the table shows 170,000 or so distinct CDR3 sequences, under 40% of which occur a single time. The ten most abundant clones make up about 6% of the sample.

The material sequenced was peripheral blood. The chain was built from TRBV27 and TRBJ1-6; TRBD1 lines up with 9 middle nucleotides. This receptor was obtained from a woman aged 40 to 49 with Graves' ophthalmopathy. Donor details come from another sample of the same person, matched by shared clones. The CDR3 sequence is CASSLSTGGALNSPLHF. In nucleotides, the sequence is TGTGCCAGCAGTTTGTCAACAGGGGGCGCGTTGAATTCACCCCTCCACTTT.